The 32 T cell receptor beta chains listed next were all sequenced from one sample in a study of PD-1 blockade in classical Hodgkin lymphoma. Indicated time point: cycle 4 day 1 (C4D1), after more than five weeks of nivolumab. Every one of the patients relapsed after autologous stem cell transplantation (brentuximab vedotin exposure was variable). Magnetic negative selection of thawed PBMCs was the method by which CD4+ T cells were purified. The method was immunoSEQ multiplex PCR; TCRdb's version includes in-frame clones alone and lacks a portion of them. The sample includes tens of thousands of clones, over 80% of them seen just once. The sample here was CD4+ T cells from blood, taken before the fourth cycle of nivolumab. These receptors were taken from a human donor with classical Hodgkin lymphoma.

The chain has TRBV7-2 and TRBJ1-2; D not resolved. The CDR3 loop spans 15 amino acids. Germline-derived CDR1 and CDR2 are SGHTA and FQGNSA. Trimming left V 5 bases short and J 8 bases short, with 21 bases between. The CDR3 region has the DNA TGTGCCAGCAGCATAAACATTCCGGGTGGGGTAGGCTACACCTTC. It is translated as CASSINIPGGVGYTF. Full variable domain (remainder filled in from reference TRBV7-2 and TRBJ1-2): GAGVSQSPSNKVTEKGKDVELRCDPISGHTALYWYRQSLGQGLEFLIYFQGNSAPDKSGLPSDRFSAERTGGSVSTLTIQRTQQEDSAVYLCASSINIPGGVGYTFGSGTRLTVV.

The J gene is TRBJ1-2, the V gene TRBV6-5; 7 bases are shared with TRBD1. Germline V CDR1 and CDR2: MNHEY, SVGAGI. V lost 0 bases and J lost 3; bases outside the gene matches: 4. This CDR3 is 15 amino acids long. CDR3 sequence (DNA): TGTGCCAGCAGTTACTCGGGGACAGTCTACTATGGCTACACCTTC. Translation: CASSYSGTVYYGYTF.

The chain uses TRBV5-1 and TRBJ1-3, with a tentative D call TRBD1 (6 bases). Germline V gene data show CDR1 as SGHRS and CDR2 as YFSETQ. CDR3 size: 16 residues. The V end lost 4 bases, the J end lost 2 bases, and 16 bases lay between the germline ends. Written as DNA, the CDR3 is TGCGCCAGCAGCCAGGGGATAGGAGGGGCTGGAAACACCATATATTTT. Translation: CASSQGIGGAGNTIYF. Looking up the rest from reference TRBV5-1 and TRBJ1-3 gives the full variable domain: KAGVTQTPRYLIKTRGQQVTLSCSPISGHRSVSWYQQTPGQGLQFLFEYFSETQRNKGNFPGRFSGRQFSNSRSEMNVSTLELGDSALYLCASSQGIGGAGNTIYFGEGSWLTVV.

This chain connects TRBV30 to TRBJ2-7, with a weak D call TRBD1 (7 bases). The CDR3 is 13 amino acids. Germline values: CDR1 GTSNPN, CDR2 SVGIG (reference sequence). The chain's CDR3 is CAAGTVGLGEQYF. The CDR3 bases are TGTGCTGCGGGGACAGTTGGCCTGGGGGAGCAGTACTTC. Using reference TRBV30 and TRBJ2-7 for the parts outside the CDR3, the full variable domain is SQTIHQWPATLVQPVGSPLSLECTVEGTSNPNLYWYRQAAGRGLQLLFYSVGIGQISSEVPQNLSASRPQDRQFILSSKKLLLSDSGFYLCAAGTVGLGEQYFGPGTRLTVT.

Worth noting for this clone: The junction and the germline gene differ at one end; a read error may be behind it. The rearrangement links TRBV6-5 to TRBJ2-3, with 7 bases aligning to TRBD1. The CDR3 is 16 amino acids. Germline V gene sequence: CDR1 MNHEY, CDR2 SVGAGI. The DNA for the CDR3 is TGTGCCGGCAGTTACTCGTCGGTAGGGGGCTTGGATACGCAGTATTTT. Translation: CAGSYSSVGGLDTQYF.

Only a few counts were recorded for this clone. V and J are TRBV6-5 and TRBJ1-1; no clear D. Germline V gene sequence: CDR1 MNHEY, CDR2 SVGAGI. The CDR3 consists of 14 residues. V lost 0 bases, J lost 4 bases, and 9 bases lay in between. The CDR3 region is CASSYSAVGTEAFF. In DNA, the CDR3 is TGTGCCAGCAGTTACTCTGCGGTGGGCACTGAAGCTTTCTTT.

The chain links TRBV7-2 to TRBJ1-1, with TRBD1 matching 12 bases. V was pared by 0 bases and J by 5 bases, with 1 base of the junction left unmatched. The CDR3 contains 15 residues. Germline lookup yields CDR1 SGHTA and CDR2 FQGNSA. This CDR3 reads CASSLAGQGATEAFF. CDR3 bases: TGTGCCAGCAGCTTAGCGGGACAGGGGGCGACTGAAGCTTTCTTT.

The chain joins TRBV11-2 to TRBJ2-7; tentatively, D is TRBD2 (7 bases). The germline V gene encodes CDR1 SGHAT and CDR2 FQNNGV. This CDR3 has 15 amino acids. The ends were cut back, 1 base at V and 2 bases at J, with 12 bases in the middle. CDR3 amino acids: CASSLGGGLAYEQYF. The CDR3 DNA sequence: TGTGCCAGCAGCTTAGGCGGGGGCCTAGCCTACGAGCAGTACTTC.

As concerns this clone: At one of its ends the junction is not consistent with the germline gene, which may arise from a read error. This sequence joins TRBV7-7 and TRBJ2-7; 7 positions agree with TRBD1. CDR3 size: 14 residues. Germline V gene sequence: CDR1 SSHAT, CDR2 FNYEAQ (reference sequence). The CDR3, as DNA: TGTGCTAGCAGCCCGATCGACAGGGCCTACGAGCAGTACTTC. Its protein product is CASSPIDRAYEQYF.

V and J are TRBV18 and TRBJ2-1; 12 bases map to TRBD1. This CDR3 is built from 16 residues. V lost 0 bases, J lost 6 bases, and 3 bases stayed unmatched. Germline loops: CDR1 KGHSH, CDR2 LQKENI. The CDR3 loop is CASSPPGQGAFNEQFF. Here the CDR3 DNA reads TGTGCCAGCTCACCACCGGGACAGGGGGCATTCAATGAGCAGTTCTTC.

J is TRBJ2-5 and V is TRBV5-1, with 10 bases matching TRBD2. This CDR3 region has 15 residues. Trimming cost V 1 base and J 2 bases; bases outside gene matches: 2. Germline V CDR1 and CDR2: SGHRS, YFSETQ. DNA of the CDR3: TGCGCCAGCAGCTTGTCAGCGGGGGGGCAAGAGACCCAGTACTTC. This gives the protein CASSLSAGGQETQYF.

This clone was seen only a few times. The DNA of the CDR3 is TGTGCCAGCAGCGTAGAGCAGGGGTGGACTGAAGCTTTCTTT. This encodes CASSVEQGWTEAFF. V usage is TRBV9 and J usage is TRBJ1-1; D might be TRBD1 (6 bases). The V and J ends lost 0 bases and 5 bases respectively, with 11 bases between them. The germline gives CDR1 SGDLS, CDR2 YYNGEE. The CDR3 spans 14 residues. The full variable domain, completed using reference TRBV9 and TRBJ1-1, is DSGVTQTPKHLITATGQRVTLRCSPRSGDLSVYWYQQSLDQGLQFLIQYYNGEERAKGNILERFSAQQFPDLHSELNLSSLELGDSALYFCASSVEQGWTEAFFGQGTRLTVV.

The V gene is TRBV7-3, the J gene TRBJ2-3; D might be TRBD1 or TRBD2, each matching 6 bases. V shed 1 base and J shed 2 bases, with 13 bases lying between them. The CDR3 covers 16 residues. Germline CDR1 reads SGHTA; CDR2 reads FQGTGA. CDR3 nucleotide sequence: TGTGCCAGCAGCTTAAATTCGGGGGCTACCACAGATACGCAGTATTTT. Its translation is CASSLNSGATTDTQYF.

This sequence joins TRBV4-3 and TRBJ2-1; 15 positions agree with TRBD2. With V trimmed by 4 bases and J by 4 bases, 5 bases remained unmatched. Germline V gives CDR1 LGHNA, CDR2 YSLEER. The CDR3 runs 17 residues. The DNA for the CDR3 is TGCGCCAGCAGCCTAGGGACTAGCGGGGGGACATACAATGAGCAGTTCTTC. Translating gives CASSLGTSGGTYNEQFF.

Note on this clone: Relative to the germline gene, one junction end is altered; a read error may explain this. The chain carries TRBV7-7 and TRBJ1-2; a weak D match, TRBD1 (5 bases). The germline V gene encodes CDR1 SSHAT and CDR2 FNYEAQ (reference sequence). The CDR3 totals 16 residues. The CDR3: CASSSTPLYGGYGYTF. The CDR3 DNA sequence: TGTGCTAGCAGCTCGACACCTCTGTACGGGGGCTATGGCTACACCTTC.

The CDR3 protein is CAWKSGGGAPGTQYF. The CDR3 DNA reads as TGTGCCTGGAAGTCCGGTGGGGGGGCGCCGGGGACCCAGTACTTC. The genes are TRBV30 and TRBJ2-5, with D perhaps matching TRBD2 (7 bases). V dropped 4 bases and J dropped 7 bases, with 22 bases sitting between them. CDR1 is GTSNPN and CDR2 is SVGIG in the germline V gene (reference sequence). The CDR3 spans 15 residues.

The genes are TRBV5-1 and TRBJ1-1; no firm D call. Germline V gene lookup returns CDR1 SGHRS and CDR2 YFSETQ. The CDR3 contains 14 residues. The V and J ends lost 1 base and 4 bases respectively, with 11 bases between them. The CDR3 region has the DNA TGCGCCAGCAGCTTGACCCCCGGTGGCACTGAAGCTTTCTTT. Residues: CASSLTPGGTEAFF.

This chain connects TRBV10-3 to TRBJ2-1; weak D call: TRBD1 (6 bases). This CDR3 is 16 amino acids long. Germline values: CDR1 ENHRY, CDR2 SYGVKD. V was cut by 4 bases and J by 5 bases, with 18 bases left in between. This chain's CDR3 is CAISAGELVPNNEQFF. CDR3 sequence (DNA): TGTGCCATCAGTGCAGGGGAACTAGTACCAAACAATGAGCAGTTCTTC.

V is TRBV6-5 and J is TRBJ1-1, with D possibly TRBD1 on 6 matching bases. V was pared by 3 bases and J by 2 bases, with 13 bases between. The CDR3 runs to 15 residues. From germline, CDR1 is MNHEY and CDR2 SVGAGI. CDR3 amino acids: CASSYRTARNTEAFF. For the CDR3, the DNA is TGTGCCAGCAGTTATAGGACAGCGAGAAACACTGAAGCTTTCTTT.

The rearrangement links TRBV14 to TRBJ2-7; TRBD2 might be the D (6 bases). CDR1 and CDR2 from the germline V gene are SGHDN and FVKESK. The CDR3 extends over 14 amino acids. V lost 2 bases and J lost 3, with 11 bases in between. CDR3 amino acids: CASSQFQGGYEQYF. CDR3 nucleotide sequence: TGTGCCAGCAGCCAATTTCAGGGAGGCTACGAGCAGTACTTC.

The V call is TRBV4-2, the J call TRBJ1-1, with a tentative D call TRBD1 (6 bases). The CDR3 consists of 16 residues. Trimming pared 2 bases from V and 1 base from J, leaving 14 bases between. CDR1 LGHNA and CDR2 YNFKEQ come from the germline V gene. This CDR3 is CASSQLTGFSNTEAFF. In nucleotides, the CDR3 is TGTGCCAGCAGCCAACTTACAGGGTTCTCGAACACTGAAGCTTTCTTT.

This clone was recorded a few times. The rearrangement links TRBV11-3 to TRBJ2-2; the D gene is possibly TRBD2 (6 bases). Germline-derived CDR1 and CDR2 are SGHNT and YENEEA. The V end lost 4 bases, the J end lost 9 bases, and 18 bases lay between the germline ends. The length of the CDR3 is 15 residues. CDR3 DNA: TGTGCCAGCAGCTCCCCGGGACGCGGGGTAAGGGAGCTGTTTTTT. Its translation is CASSSPGRGVRELFF.

The genes are TRBV7-8 and TRBJ1-4, with a possible D match to TRBD1 (6 bases). CDR3 length: 16 amino acids. Trimming removed 0 bases at V and 6 bases at J, with 14 bases between. The germline gives CDR1 SGHVS, CDR2 FQNEAQ. Written as DNA, the CDR3 is TGTGCCAGCAGCTTAGCCACAGGGTCGGGTTATGAAAAACTGTTTTTT. Its translation is CASSLATGSGYEKLFF.

The V and J genes are TRBV5-1 and TRBJ2-3, with unresolved D. Trimming pared 0 bases from V and 6 bases from J, leaving 11 bases between. Germline values: CDR1 SGHRS, CDR2 YFSETQ. The CDR3 spans 14 residues. CDR3 sequence: CASSLAGVRDTQYF. The CDR3, as DNA: TGCGCCAGCAGCTTGGCGGGCGTCCGCGATACGCAGTATTTT.

The chain joins TRBV4-3 to TRBJ1-2; D perhaps matches TRBD1 (5 bases). The CDR3 covers 17 residues. Trimming removed 0 bases from V and 1 base from J, with 15 bases in between. CDR1 and CDR2 from the germline V gene are LGHNA and YSLEER. The CDR3 sequence is CASSQDVRSQGNYGYTF. In DNA form, the CDR3 reads TGCGCCAGCAGCCAAGACGTCCGCTCCCAGGGTAACTATGGCTACACCTTC.

This sequence joins TRBV13 and TRBJ2-7, with 9 positions matching TRBD1. V lost 5 bases and J lost 3; bases outside the gene matches: 5. Germline CDR1 reads PRHDT; CDR2 reads FYEKMQ (reference sequence). The CDR3 is 14 amino acids. CDR3 residues: CASSTGTGSYEQYF. Here the CDR3 DNA reads TGTGCCAGCAGCACCGGGACAGGGAGCTACGAGCAGTACTTC. The complete variable domain, with remaining parts taken from reference TRBV13 and TRBJ2-7, reads AAGVIQSPRHLIKEKRETATLKCYPIPRHDTVYWYQQGPGQDPQFLISFYEKMQSDKGSIPDRFSAQQFSDYHSELNMSSLELGDSALYFCASSTGTGSYEQYFGPGTRLTVT.

The chain recombines TRBV5-5 with TRBJ1-2; D gene uncertain. V gave up 6 bases and J gave up 4 bases, with 13 bases separating them. The CDR3 is made up of 13 amino acids. Germline V gene sequence: CDR1 SGHKS, CDR2 YYEKEE (reference sequence). The CDR3: CASKRHGPYGYTF. The CDR3, as DNA: TGTGCCAGCAAGAGACACGGTCCCTATGGCTACACCTTC.

The table lists this clone with a count of one. The V call is TRBV11-2, the J call TRBJ2-3; TRBD2 is a possible D gene (6 bases). CDR1 is SGHAT and CDR2 is FQNNGV in the germline V gene. V lost 3 bases to trimming and J lost 6 bases, with 16 bases between them. The CDR3 extends over 15 amino acids. The CDR3 region is CASSFSSDPFDTQYF. DNA for the CDR3: TGTGCCAGCAGCTTCTCTAGCGACCCTTTTGATACGCAGTATTTT.

This clone was seen only once. The chain joins TRBV11-3 to TRBJ2-2; D remains ambiguous. This CDR3 has 14 amino acids. The germline V and J ends were trimmed by 0 bases and 4 bases, with 6 bases remaining between them. Germline CDR1 SGHNT, CDR2 YENEEA. CDR3 bases: TGTGCCAGCAGCTTAGAATCCATCACCGGGGAGCTGTTTTTT. Protein sequence: CASSLESITGELFF.

The chain carries TRBV5-6 and TRBJ2-2, with D unclear. The length of the CDR3 is 13 residues. The V gene's germline CDR1 is SGHDT and CDR2 YYEEEE. The V end was cut by 4 bases, the J end by 4 bases, with 8 bases between. CDR3 region: CASSHSFTGELFF. The CDR3, as DNA: TGTGCCAGCAGCCACAGTTTCACCGGGGAGCTGTTTTTT.

This clone has only one observation. The DNA of the CDR3 is TGTGCCAGCAGTGCCCCGGACGGAATGAACACTGAAGCTTTCTTT. This sequence encodes CASSAPDGMNTEAFF. The V gene is TRBV6-4, the J gene TRBJ1-1; D is undetermined. In germline, CDR1 is MRHNA, CDR2 SNTAGT. The V end lost 4 bases, the J end lost 0 bases, and 12 bases lay between the germline ends. This CDR3 comprises 15 residues.

Worth noting for this clone: The junction does not match germline at one end; this may be a read error. CDR3 protein: CASSARTGAREAQYF. The CDR3, as DNA: TGTGCCAGCTCAGCACGGACAGGGGCAAGAGAGGCCCAGTACTTC. This chain uses TRBV18 with TRBJ2-5, with TRBD1 matching 9 bases. The CDR3 spans 15 residues. CDR1 is KGHSH, CDR2 LQKENI, per germline.